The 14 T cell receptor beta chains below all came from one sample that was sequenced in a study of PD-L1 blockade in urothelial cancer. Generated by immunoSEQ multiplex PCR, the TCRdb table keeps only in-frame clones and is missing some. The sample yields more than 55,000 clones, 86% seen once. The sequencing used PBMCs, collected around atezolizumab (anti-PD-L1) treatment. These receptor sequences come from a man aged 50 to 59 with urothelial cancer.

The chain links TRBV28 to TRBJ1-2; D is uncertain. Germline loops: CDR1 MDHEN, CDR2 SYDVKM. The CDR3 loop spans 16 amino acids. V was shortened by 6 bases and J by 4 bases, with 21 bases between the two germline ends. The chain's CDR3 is CASSRTSLGLVYGYTF. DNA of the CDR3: TGTGCCAGCAGCAGAACGAGTCTGGGCCTTGTCTATGGCTACACCTTC.

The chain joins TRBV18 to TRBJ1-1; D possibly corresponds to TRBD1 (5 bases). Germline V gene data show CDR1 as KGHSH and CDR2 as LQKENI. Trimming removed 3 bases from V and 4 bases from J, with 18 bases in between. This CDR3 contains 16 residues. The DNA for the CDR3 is TGTGCCAGCTCACCTTCACCCAGCCTCGGGGGCACTGAAGCTTTCTTT. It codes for CASSPSPSLGGTEAFF. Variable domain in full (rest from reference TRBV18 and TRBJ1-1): NAGVMQNPRHLVRRRGQEARLRCSPMKGHSHVYWYRQLPEEGLKFMVYLQKENIIDESGMPKERFSAEFPKEGPSILRIQQVVRGDSAAYFCASSPSPSLGGTEAFFGQGTRLTVV.

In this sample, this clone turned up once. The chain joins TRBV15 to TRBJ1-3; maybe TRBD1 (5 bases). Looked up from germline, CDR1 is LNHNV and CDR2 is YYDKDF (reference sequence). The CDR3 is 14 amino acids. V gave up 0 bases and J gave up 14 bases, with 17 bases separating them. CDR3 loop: CATSRELGAQGLYF. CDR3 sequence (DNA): TGTGCCACCAGCAGAGAGTTAGGGGCCCAGGGATTATATTTT. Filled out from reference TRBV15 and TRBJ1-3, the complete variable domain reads DAMVIQNPRYQVTQFGKPVTLSCSQTLNHNVMYWYQQKSSQAPKLLFHYYDKDFNNEADTPDNFQSRRPNTSFCFLDIRSPGLGDTAMYLCATSRELGAQGLYFGEGSWLTVV.

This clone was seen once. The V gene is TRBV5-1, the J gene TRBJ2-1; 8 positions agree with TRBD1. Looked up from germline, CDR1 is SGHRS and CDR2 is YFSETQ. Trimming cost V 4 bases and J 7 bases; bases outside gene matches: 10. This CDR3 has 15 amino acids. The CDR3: CASSPRGLWKNEQFF. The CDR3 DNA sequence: TGCGCCAGCAGCCCCAGGGGGCTGTGGAAGAATGAGCAGTTCTTC.

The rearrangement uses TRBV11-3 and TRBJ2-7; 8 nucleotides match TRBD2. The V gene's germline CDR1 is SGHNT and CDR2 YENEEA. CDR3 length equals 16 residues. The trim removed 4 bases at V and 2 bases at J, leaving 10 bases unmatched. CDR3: CASSSGGGSGTYEQYF. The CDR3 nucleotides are TGTGCCAGCAGCTCCGGGGGGGGTAGCGGGACCTACGAGCAGTACTTC.

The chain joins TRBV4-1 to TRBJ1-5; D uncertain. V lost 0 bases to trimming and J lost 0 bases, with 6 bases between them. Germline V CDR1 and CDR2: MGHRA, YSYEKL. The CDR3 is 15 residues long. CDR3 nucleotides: TGCGCCAGCAGCCAAGACCCGAGTAGCAATCAGCCCCAGCATTTT. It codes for CASSQDPSSNQPQHF.

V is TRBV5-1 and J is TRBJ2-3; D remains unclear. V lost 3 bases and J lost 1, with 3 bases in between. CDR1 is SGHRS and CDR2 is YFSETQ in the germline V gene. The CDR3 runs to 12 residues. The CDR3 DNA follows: TGCGCCAGCAGCTCCGGCACAGATACGCAGTATTTT. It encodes CASSSGTDTQYF.

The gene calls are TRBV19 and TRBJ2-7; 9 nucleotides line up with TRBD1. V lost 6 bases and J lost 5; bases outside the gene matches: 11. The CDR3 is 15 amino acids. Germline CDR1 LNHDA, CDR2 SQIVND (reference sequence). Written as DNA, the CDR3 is TGTGCCAGTAGCCCCTGGGGGACAGGGTTCAACGAGCAGTACTTC. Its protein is CASSPWGTGFNEQYF.

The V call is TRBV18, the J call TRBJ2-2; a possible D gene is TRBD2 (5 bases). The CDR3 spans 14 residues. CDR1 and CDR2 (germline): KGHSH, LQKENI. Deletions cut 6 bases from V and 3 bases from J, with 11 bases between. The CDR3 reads CASSTEGYTGELFF. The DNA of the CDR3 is TGTGCCAGCTCCACCGAGGGCTACACCGGGGAGCTGTTTTTT.

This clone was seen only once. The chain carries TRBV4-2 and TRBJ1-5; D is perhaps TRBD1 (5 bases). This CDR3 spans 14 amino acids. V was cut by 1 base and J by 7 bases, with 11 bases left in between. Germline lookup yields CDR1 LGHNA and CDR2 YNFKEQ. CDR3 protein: CASSQAGGEQPQHF. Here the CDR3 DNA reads TGTGCCAGCAGCCAAGCCGGGGGTGAACAGCCCCAGCATTTT.

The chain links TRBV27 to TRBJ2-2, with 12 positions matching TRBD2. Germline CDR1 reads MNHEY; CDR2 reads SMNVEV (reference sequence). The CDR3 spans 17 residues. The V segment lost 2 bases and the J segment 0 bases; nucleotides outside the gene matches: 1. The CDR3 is CASSLRLAGANTGELFF. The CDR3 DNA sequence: TGTGCCAGCAGTTTAAGACTAGCGGGAGCGAACACCGGGGAGCTGTTTTTT.

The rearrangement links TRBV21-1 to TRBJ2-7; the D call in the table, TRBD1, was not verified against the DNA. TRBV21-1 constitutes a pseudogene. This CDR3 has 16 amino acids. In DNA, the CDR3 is TGTGCCAGCAGCAAAGTCTTTCGACAAGGGGCCTACGAGCAGTACTTC. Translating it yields CASSKVFRQGAYEQYF.

In nucleotides, the CDR3 is TGTGCCATCAGTGGGCTAGCGGGAGGACGAGGGGAGCTGTTTTTT. Protein product: CAISGLAGGRGELFF. The chain is built from TRBV10-3 and TRBJ2-2, with 11 bases aligning to TRBD2. This CDR3 has 15 amino acids. Germline V lookup: CDR1 ENHRY, CDR2 SYGVKD. V shed 4 bases, J shed 8 bases, and the junction held 6 bases outside the gene matches.

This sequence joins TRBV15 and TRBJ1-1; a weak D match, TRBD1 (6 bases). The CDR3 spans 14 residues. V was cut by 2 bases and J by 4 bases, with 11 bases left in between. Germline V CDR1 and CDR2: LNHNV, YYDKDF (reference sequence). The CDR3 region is CATSRQTGSTEAFF. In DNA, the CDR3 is TGTGCCACCAGCAGACAAACAGGGTCCACTGAAGCTTTCTTT. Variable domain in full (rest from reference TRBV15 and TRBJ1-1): DAMVIQNPRYQVTQFGKPVTLSCSQTLNHNVMYWYQQKSSQAPKLLFHYYDKDFNNEADTPDNFQSRRPNTSFCFLDIRSPGLGDTAMYLCATSRQTGSTEAFFGQGTRLTVV.